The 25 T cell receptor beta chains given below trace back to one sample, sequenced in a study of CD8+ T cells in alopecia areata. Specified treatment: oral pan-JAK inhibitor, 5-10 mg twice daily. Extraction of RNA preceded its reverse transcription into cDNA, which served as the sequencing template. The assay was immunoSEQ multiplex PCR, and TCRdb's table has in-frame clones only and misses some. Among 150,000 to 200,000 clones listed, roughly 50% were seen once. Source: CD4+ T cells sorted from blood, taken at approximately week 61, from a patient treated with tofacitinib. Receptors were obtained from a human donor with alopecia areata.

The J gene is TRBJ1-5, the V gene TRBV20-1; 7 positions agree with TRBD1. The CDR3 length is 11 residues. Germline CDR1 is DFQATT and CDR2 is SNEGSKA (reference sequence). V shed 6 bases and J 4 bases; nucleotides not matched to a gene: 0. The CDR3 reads CSAGQNQPQHF. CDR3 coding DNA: TGCAGTGCGGGACAGAATCAGCCCCAGCATTTT.

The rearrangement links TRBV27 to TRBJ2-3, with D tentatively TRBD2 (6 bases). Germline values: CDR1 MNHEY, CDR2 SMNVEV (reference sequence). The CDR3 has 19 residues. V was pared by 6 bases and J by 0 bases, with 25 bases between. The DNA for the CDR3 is TGTGCCAGCAGGATCCGGGGGTTGTCTGGTTGGGCGAGCACAGATACGCAGTATTTT. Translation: CASRIRGLSGWASTDTQYF.

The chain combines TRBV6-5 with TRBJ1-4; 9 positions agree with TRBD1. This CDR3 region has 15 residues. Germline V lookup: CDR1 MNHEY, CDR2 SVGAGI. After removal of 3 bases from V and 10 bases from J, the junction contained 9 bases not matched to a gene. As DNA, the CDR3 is TGTGCCAGCAGTTATGGGGGACAGGGAGGGGGAAAACTGTTTTTT. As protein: CASSYGGQGGGKLFF.

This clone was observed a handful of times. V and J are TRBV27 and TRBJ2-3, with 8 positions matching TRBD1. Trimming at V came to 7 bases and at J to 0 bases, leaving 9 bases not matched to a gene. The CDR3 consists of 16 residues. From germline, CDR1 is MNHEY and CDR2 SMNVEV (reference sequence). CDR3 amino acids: CASTRDGTGSTDTQYF. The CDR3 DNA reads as TGTGCCAGCACCCGGGACGGGACAGGTAGCACAGATACGCAGTATTTT.

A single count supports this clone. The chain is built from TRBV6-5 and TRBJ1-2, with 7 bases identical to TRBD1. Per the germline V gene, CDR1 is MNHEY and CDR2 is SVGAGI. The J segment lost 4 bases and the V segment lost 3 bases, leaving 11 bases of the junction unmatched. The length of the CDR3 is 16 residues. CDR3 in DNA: TGTGCCAGCAGTTATTCTGGGGCAGGGGGAAGCTATGGCTACACCTTC. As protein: CASSYSGAGGSYGYTF.

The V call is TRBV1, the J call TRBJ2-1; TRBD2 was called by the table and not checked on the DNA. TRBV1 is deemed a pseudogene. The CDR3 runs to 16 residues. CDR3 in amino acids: CTSSQAHSSGDNEQFF. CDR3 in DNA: TGCACCAGCAGCCAAGCGCATAGTAGCGGGGACAATGAGCAGTTCTTC.

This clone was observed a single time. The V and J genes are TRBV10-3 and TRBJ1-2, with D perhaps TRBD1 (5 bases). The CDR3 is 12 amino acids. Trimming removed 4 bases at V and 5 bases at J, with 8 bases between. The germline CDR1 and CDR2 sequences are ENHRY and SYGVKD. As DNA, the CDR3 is TGTGCCATCAGTGGGACATCATATGGCTACACCTTC. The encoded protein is CAISGTSYGYTF.

CDR3 loop: CASSHVDDSNQPQHF. DNA of the CDR3: TGTGCCAGCAGCCACGTGGACGATAGCAATCAGCCCCAGCATTTT. This sequence joins TRBV4-2 and TRBJ1-5; D call uncertain. The CDR3 loop spans 15 amino acids. The V gene's germline CDR1 is LGHNA and CDR2 YNFKEQ. With 3 bases removed from V and 0 bases from J, the gap between germline ends came to 9 bases.

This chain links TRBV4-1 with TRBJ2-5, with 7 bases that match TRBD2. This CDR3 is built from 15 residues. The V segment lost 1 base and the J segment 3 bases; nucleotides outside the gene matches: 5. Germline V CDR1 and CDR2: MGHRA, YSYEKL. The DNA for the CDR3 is TGCGCCAGCAGCCAAGTATTCGCGGGGGAAGAGACCCAGTACTTC. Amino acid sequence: CASSQVFAGEETQYF.

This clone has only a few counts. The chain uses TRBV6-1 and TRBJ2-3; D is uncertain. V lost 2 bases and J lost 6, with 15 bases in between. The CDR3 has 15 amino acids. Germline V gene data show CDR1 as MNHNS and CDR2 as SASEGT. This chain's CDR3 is CASSETSIRWDTQYF. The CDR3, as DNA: TGTGCCAGCAGTGAAACATCTATTCGATGGGATACGCAGTATTTT.

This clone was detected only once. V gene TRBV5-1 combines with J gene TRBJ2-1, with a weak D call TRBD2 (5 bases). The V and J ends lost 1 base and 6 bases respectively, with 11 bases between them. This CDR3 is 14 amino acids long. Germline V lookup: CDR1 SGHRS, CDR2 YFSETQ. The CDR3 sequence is CASSLRERFNEQFF. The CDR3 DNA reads TGCGCCAGCAGCTTGAGGGAGCGGTTCAATGAGCAGTTCTTC.

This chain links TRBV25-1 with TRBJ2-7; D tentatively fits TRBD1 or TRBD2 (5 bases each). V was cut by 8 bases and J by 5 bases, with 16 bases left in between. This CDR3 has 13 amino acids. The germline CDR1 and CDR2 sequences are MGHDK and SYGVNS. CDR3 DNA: TGTGCCAGCCGACAGAGGAGGTCGGACGAGCAGTACTTC. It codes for CASRQRRSDEQYF.

CDR3 DNA sequence: TGCGCCAGCAGCTCCCGGGACAGGGGAGGCTACGAGCAGTACTTC. It translates to CASSSRDRGGYEQYF. V usage is TRBV4-1 and J usage is TRBJ2-7, with 10 nucleotides matching TRBD1. The J segment lost 3 bases and the V segment lost 5 bases, leaving 7 bases of the junction unmatched. The germline CDR1 and CDR2 sequences are MGHRA and YSYEKL. This CDR3 contains 15 residues.

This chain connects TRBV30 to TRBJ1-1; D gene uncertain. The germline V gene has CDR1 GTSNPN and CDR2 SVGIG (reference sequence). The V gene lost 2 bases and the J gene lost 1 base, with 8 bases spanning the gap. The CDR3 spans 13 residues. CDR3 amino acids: CAWSTDGNTEAFF. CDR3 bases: TGTGCCTGGAGTACGGACGGGAACACTGAAGCTTTCTTT. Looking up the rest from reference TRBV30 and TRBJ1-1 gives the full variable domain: SQTIHQWPATLVQPVGSPLSLECTVEGTSNPNLYWYRQAAGRGLQLLFYSVGIGQISSEVPQNLSASRPQDRQFILSSKKLLLSDSGFYLCAWSTDGNTEAFFGQGTRLTVV.

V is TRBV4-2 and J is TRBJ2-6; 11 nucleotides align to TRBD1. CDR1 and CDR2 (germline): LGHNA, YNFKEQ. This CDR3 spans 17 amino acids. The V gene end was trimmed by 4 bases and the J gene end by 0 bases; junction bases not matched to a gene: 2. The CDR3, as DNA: TGTGCCAGCAGCCGGGACAGGGGGGCCTCTGGGGCCAACGTCCTGACTTTC. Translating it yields CASSRDRGASGANVLTF.

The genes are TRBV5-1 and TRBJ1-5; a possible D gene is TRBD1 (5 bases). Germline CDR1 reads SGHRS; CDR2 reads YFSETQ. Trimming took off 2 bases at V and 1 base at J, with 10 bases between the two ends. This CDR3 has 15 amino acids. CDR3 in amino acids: CASSFGGESNQPQHF. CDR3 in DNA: TGCGCCAGCAGCTTCGGAGGGGAAAGCAATCAGCCCCAGCATTTT.

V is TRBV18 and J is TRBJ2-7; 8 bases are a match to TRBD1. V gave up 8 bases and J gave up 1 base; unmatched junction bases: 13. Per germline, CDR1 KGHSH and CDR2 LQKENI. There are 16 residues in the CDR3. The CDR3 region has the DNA TGTGCCAGCGGGCGAAGTAAGACAGGGGTATCCTACGAGCAGTACTTC. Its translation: CASGRSKTGVSYEQYF. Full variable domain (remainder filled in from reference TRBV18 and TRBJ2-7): NAGVMQNPRHLVRRRGQEARLRCSPMKGHSHVYWYRQLPEEGLKFMVYLQKENIIDESGMPKERFSAEFPKEGPSILRIQQVVRGDSAAYFCASGRSKTGVSYEQYFGPGTRLTVT.

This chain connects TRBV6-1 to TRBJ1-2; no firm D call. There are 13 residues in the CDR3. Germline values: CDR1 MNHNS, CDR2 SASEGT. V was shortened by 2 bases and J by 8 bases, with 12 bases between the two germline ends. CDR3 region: CASSEHLDRGYTF. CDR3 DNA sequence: TGTGCCAGCAGTGAACACCTTGATAGGGGCTACACCTTC.

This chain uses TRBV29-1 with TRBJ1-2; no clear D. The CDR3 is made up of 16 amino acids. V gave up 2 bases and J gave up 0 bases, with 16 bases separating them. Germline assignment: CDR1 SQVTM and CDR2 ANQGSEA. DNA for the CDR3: TGCAGCGTTGAACGAAGACTCCAGTTAGCTAACTATGGCTACACCTTC. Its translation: CSVERRLQLANYGYTF. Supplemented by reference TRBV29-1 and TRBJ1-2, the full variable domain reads SAVISQKPSRDICQRGTSLTIQCQVDSQVTMMFWYRQQPGQSLTLIATANQGSEATYESGFVIDKFPISRPNLTFSTLTVSNMSPEDSSIYLCSVERRLQLANYGYTFGSGTRLTVV.

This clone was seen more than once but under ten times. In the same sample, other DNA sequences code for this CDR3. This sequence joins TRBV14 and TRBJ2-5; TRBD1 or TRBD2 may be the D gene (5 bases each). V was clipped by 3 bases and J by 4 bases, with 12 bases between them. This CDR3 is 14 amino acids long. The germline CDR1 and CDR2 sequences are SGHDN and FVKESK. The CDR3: CASSHPGRVETQYF. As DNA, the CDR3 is TGTGCCAGCAGCCACCCGGGGCGAGTAGAGACCCAGTACTTC.

The DNA of the CDR3 is TGCAGCGCCCACGGACAGCTGGGCACTGAAGCTTTCTTT. Residues: CSAHGQLGTEAFF. The chain uses TRBV29-1 and TRBJ1-1; D might be TRBD1 (6 bases). V lost 7 bases, J lost 4 bases, and 16 bases lay in between. The CDR3 runs to 13 residues. Germline CDR1 reads SQVTM; CDR2 reads ANQGSEA.

As DNA, the CDR3 is TGTGCCAGCTCACCGGGAACAGCGAACACCGGGGAGCTGTTTTTT. Residues: CASSPGTANTGELFF. The chain couples TRBV18 to TRBJ2-2; D not resolved. The V end was cut by 3 bases, the J end by 0 bases, with 8 bases between. The CDR3 loop spans 15 amino acids. Germline CDR1 reads KGHSH; CDR2 reads LQKENI.

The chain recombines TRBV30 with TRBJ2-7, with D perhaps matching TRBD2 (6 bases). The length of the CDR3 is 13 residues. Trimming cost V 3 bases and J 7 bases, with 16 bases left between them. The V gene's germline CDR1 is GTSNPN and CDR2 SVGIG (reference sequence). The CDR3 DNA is TGTGCCTGGAGACCCTCATGGGGGGAAGAGCAGTACTTC. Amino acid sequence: CAWRPSWGEEQYF. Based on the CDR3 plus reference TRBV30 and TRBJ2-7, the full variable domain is SQTIHQWPATLVQPVGSPLSLECTVEGTSNPNLYWYRQAAGRGLQLLFYSVGIGQISSEVPQNLSASRPQDRQFILSSKKLLLSDSGFYLCAWRPSWGEEQYFGPGTRLTVT.

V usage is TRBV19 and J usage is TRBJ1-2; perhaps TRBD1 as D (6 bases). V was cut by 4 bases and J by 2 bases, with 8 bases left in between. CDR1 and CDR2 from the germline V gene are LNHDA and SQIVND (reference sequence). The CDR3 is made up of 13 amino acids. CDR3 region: CASSRGRNYGYTF. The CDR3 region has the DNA TGTGCCAGTAGTAGGGGGCGAAACTATGGCTACACCTTC.

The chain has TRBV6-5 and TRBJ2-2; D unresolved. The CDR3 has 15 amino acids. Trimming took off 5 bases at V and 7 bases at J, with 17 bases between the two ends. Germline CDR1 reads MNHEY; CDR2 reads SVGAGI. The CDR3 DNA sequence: TGTGCCAGCAGTCTACCCCTTGAGTGGGGCGGGGAGCTGTTTTTT. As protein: CASSLPLEWGGELFF.